This T cell receptor (beta chain) was recovered during a study of post-analysis software for immune sequencing data. TCR beta libraries were prepared from cDNA with unique molecular identifiers. Input of about 0.95 to 10 million T cells yielded hundreds of thousands of cDNA molecules. TCRdb ran MiXCR on the PCR reads and lists one entry per CDR3 protein. The sample lists around 190,000 distinct CDR3 sequences; over 25% were seen once. What was sequenced was blood. This TCR was recovered from a girl aged 2-17 years with multiple sclerosis.

CDR3 DNA sequence: TGTGCCAGCAGCGCATTACTTAGCGGAGGCTCCTACGAGCAGTACTTC. This gives the protein CASSALLSGGSYEQYF. V gene TRBV12-3 or TRBV12-4 combines with J gene TRBJ2-7, with D perhaps TRBD2 (6 bases). CDR3 length equals 16 residues. The V gene lost 6 bases and the J gene lost 0 bases, with 18 bases spanning the gap.